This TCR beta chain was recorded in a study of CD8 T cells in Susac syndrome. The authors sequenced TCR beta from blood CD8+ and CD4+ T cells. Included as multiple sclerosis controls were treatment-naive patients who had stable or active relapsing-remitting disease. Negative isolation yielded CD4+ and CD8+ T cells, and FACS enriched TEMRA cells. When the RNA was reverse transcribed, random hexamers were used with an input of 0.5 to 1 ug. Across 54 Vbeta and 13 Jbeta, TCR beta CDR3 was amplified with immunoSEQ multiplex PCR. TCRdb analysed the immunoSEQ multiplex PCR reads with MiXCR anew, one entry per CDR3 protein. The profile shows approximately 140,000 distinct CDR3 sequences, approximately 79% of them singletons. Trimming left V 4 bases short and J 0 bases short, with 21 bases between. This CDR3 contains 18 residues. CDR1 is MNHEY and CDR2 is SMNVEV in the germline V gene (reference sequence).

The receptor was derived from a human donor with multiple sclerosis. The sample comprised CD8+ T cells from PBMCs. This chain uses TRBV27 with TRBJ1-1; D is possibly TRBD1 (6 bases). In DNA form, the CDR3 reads TGTGCCAGCAGTTCCCTAATAAATACAGGGCTACTGAACACTGAAGCTTTCTTT. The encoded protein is CASSSLINTGLLNTEAFF.